These 18 T cell receptor beta chains were all obtained from the same sample, sequenced in a study of neurological immune-mediated disorders (dated by TCRdb to the late 2010s). The library was produced with 5' RACE. TCRdb shows the sequencer as Illumina HiSeq 2500. TCRdb reworked the public reads: Q25 trimming with fastp, MiXCR clone assembly, productive beta chains retained. All rows with the same CDR3 protein become a single entry with the most common DNA and genes. A total of 74,000 or so distinct CDR3 sequences appear in this sample, around 9.9% of them only once. 1.5% to 2% of the sample is taken by the ten largest. The sequenced sample consisted of PBMCs. These receptors were obtained from a middle-aged man in good health.

This clonotype was recorded at least ten times. The chain is built from TRBV5-1 and TRBJ2-3; D ambiguous. The V gene lost 2 bases and the J gene lost 2 bases, with 15 bases spanning the gap. Germline CDR1 reads SGHRS; CDR2 reads YFSETQ. This CDR3 has 16 amino acids. CDR3 DNA sequence: TGCGCCAGCAGCTTCCTGGACGGCCCCTCCACAGATACGCAGTATTTT. Residues: CASSFLDGPSTDTQYF.

This clonotype was recorded at least ten times. The chain combines TRBV6-5 with TRBJ2-7; D may be TRBD1 (5 bases). In germline, CDR1 is MNHEY, CDR2 SVGAGI. The CDR3 covers 14 residues. Trimming took off 0 bases at V and 5 bases at J, with 11 bases between the two ends. As DNA, the CDR3 is TGTGCCAGCAGTTACTCATACAGGTTCGACGAGCAGTACTTC. This translates into CASSYSYRFDEQYF.

This clonotype was recorded at least ten times. The chain recombines TRBV5-1 with TRBJ1-6; D is unresolved. The germline gives CDR1 SGHRS, CDR2 YFSETQ. The V end was cut by 0 bases, the J end by 15 bases, with 16 bases between. The CDR3 is 14 residues long. Written as DNA, the CDR3 is TGCGCCAGCAGCTTGGGGGCATCTTCTTCAGGCCTCCACTTT. It is translated as CASSLGASSSGLHF. The variable domain in full, completed from reference TRBV5-1 and TRBJ1-6, reads KAGVTQTPRYLIKTRGQQVTLSCSPISGHRSVSWYQQTPGQGLQFLFEYFSETQRNKGNFPGRFSGRQFSNSRSEMNVSTLELGDSALYLCASSLGASSSGLHFGNGTRLTVT.

This clonotype was found many times. This chain connects TRBV20-1 to TRBJ2-3; D gene ambiguous. Looked up from germline, CDR1 is DFQATT and CDR2 is SNEGSKA (reference sequence). V lost 2 bases and J lost 4, with 16 bases in between. The length of the CDR3 is 15 residues. CDR3 sequence (DNA): TGCAGTGCTAGATCTGCGGAGAGGCTCCCAGATACGCAGTATTTT. Protein sequence: CSARSAERLPDTQYF.

This clonotype was seen ten or more times. This chain connects TRBV2 to TRBJ2-1; TRBD1 matches at 7 bases. The CDR3 length is 15 residues. J was trimmed by 0 bases and V by 5 bases; bases with no gene match: 4. Germline lookup yields CDR1 SNHLY and CDR2 FYNNEI. The CDR3 sequence: CASSPPGGSYNEQFF. The CDR3 DNA reads as TGTGCCAGCAGTCCCCCAGGGGGCTCCTACAATGAGCAGTTCTTC.

In its sample, this clonotype was seen many times. In nucleotides, the CDR3 is TGTGCCAGCACCAGGCAACAAGAGACCCAGTACTTC. This gives the protein CASTRQQETQYF. The chain combines TRBV25-1 with TRBJ2-5; D is undetermined. Germline values: CDR1 MGHDK, CDR2 SYGVNS. The length of the CDR3 is 12 residues. Trimming stripped 7 bases from V and 2 bases from J, with 8 bases between. The full variable domain, in which reference TRBV25-1 and TRBJ2-5 provide the parts outside the CDR3, is EADIYQTPRYLVIGTGKKITLECSQTMGHDKMYWYQQDPGMELHLIHYSYGVNSTEKGDLSSESTVSRIRTEHFPLTLESARPSHTSQYLCASTRQQETQYFGPGTRLLVL.

This clonotype was counted many times. The chain uses TRBV28 and TRBJ2-3, with TRBD1 as a possible D gene (5 bases). The CDR3 has 16 amino acids. V was trimmed by 5 bases and J by 3 bases, leaving 18 bases between them. Germline CDR1 and CDR2: MDHEN and SYDVKM. The CDR3 loop is CASSQTGRGATDTQYF. The CDR3 DNA sequence: TGTGCCAGCAGTCAGACTGGAAGGGGCGCAACAGATACGCAGTATTTT.

This clonotype was seen ten or more times. The rearrangement links TRBV12-3 or TRBV12-4 to TRBJ2-1; a weak D match, TRBD1 (6 bases). V was cut by 7 bases and J by 0 bases, with 19 bases left in between. The CDR3 loop spans 17 amino acids. For the CDR3, the DNA is TGTGCCAGCACGGACAGCTCCCCCGGGAACTCCTACAATGAGCAGTTCTTC. It yields the protein CASTDSSPGNSYNEQFF.

This clonotype was counted at least ten times. CDR3 DNA: TGTGCCAGCAGTTACACCGGGACAGATATCACAGATACGCAGTATTTT. As protein: CASSYTGTDITDTQYF. V usage is TRBV6-2 or TRBV6-3 and J usage is TRBJ2-3; 7 bases are a match to TRBD1. Germline CDR1 MNHEY, CDR2 SVGEGT. The V segment lost 2 bases and the J segment 2 bases; nucleotides outside the gene matches: 7. The CDR3 spans 16 residues.

This clonotype was recorded at least ten times. The chain employs TRBV7-9 and TRBJ2-2, with D perhaps TRBD1 or TRBD2 (6 bases each). This CDR3 spans 15 amino acids. The V and J ends lost 3 bases and 5 bases respectively, with 13 bases between them. The V gene's germline CDR1 is SEHNR and CDR2 FQNEAQ (reference sequence). The CDR3 loop reads CASSLGGAGTGELFF. CDR3 in DNA: TGTGCCAGCAGCTTGGGGGGCGCAGGTACCGGGGAGCTGTTTTTT.

This clonotype was picked up many times. The V gene is TRBV7-3, the J gene TRBJ2-3; perhaps D is TRBD1 or TRBD2 (7 bases each). The germline CDR1 and CDR2 sequences are SGHTA and FQGTGA. The CDR3 spans 16 residues. Trimming removed 4 bases from V and 7 bases from J, with 21 bases in between. The CDR3 DNA sequence: TGTGCCAGCAGCTCAGGGGGGGAGGGTCCTATGAATACGCAGTATTTT. Protein sequence: CASSSGGEGPMNTQYF.

This clonotype was counted at least ten times. The chain links TRBV10-3 to TRBJ1-2; 9 bases are shared with TRBD1. Losses at the gene ends were 2 bases for V and 4 bases for J; bases not matched to a gene: 5. Looked up from germline, CDR1 is ENHRY and CDR2 is SYGVKD. The CDR3 extends over 15 amino acids. CDR3 in DNA: TGTGCCATCAGTGAGGTCCTGACAGGGGGCTATGGCTACACCTTC. Translated, it gives CAISEVLTGGYGYTF.

This clonotype was detected many times. The chain joins TRBV12-3 or TRBV12-4 to TRBJ2-1; TRBD2 aligns across 9 bases. The CDR3 contains 15 residues. With 4 bases clipped from V and 5 bases from J, the junction kept 6 bases outside the gene matches. CDR3 region: CASSSSGRNNNEQFF. CDR3 DNA sequence: TGTGCCAGCAGTTCGAGCGGGAGGAATAACAATGAGCAGTTCTTC.

This clonotype has a count of ten or more. The chain recombines TRBV5-1 with TRBJ2-5; 7 bases match TRBD2. This CDR3 has 15 residues. CDR1 is SGHRS and CDR2 is YFSETQ in the germline V gene. V lost 1 base, J lost 3 bases, and 6 bases stayed unmatched. The DNA of the CDR3 is TGCGCCAGCAGCTTGAGTGGGGCGGGGGAAGAGACCCAGTACTTC. Amino acids: CASSLSGAGEETQYF. Variable domain in full (rest from reference TRBV5-1 and TRBJ2-5): KAGVTQTPRYLIKTRGQQVTLSCSPISGHRSVSWYQQTPGQGLQFLFEYFSETQRNKGNFPGRFSGRQFSNSRSEMNVSTLELGDSALYLCASSLSGAGEETQYFGPGTRLLVL.

Ten or more counts support this clonotype. The CDR3 region has the DNA TGTGCCAGCAGTACAGGGGGCGGTTTATACGAGCAGTACTTC. It codes for CASSTGGGLYEQYF. The chain has TRBV12-3 or TRBV12-4 and TRBJ2-7, with TRBD1 matching over 9 bases. This CDR3 region has 14 residues. Losses at the gene ends were 5 bases for V and 4 bases for J; bases not matched to a gene: 6.

The rearrangement links TRBV7-2 to TRBJ2-7; TRBD2 matches at 11 bases. Losses at the gene ends were 6 bases for V and 3 bases for J; bases not matched to a gene: 7. The V gene's germline CDR1 is SGHTA and CDR2 FQGNSA. The CDR3 covers 15 residues. The chain's CDR3 is CASSTTSGVNYEQYF. In nucleotides, the CDR3 is TGTGCCAGCAGTACGACTAGCGGGGTGAACTACGAGCAGTACTTC.

This clonotype has a count of ten or more. The CDR3 here is CASSLEGHEQYF. Here the CDR3 DNA reads TGTGCCAGCAGTTTAGAGGGGCACGAGCAGTACTTC. The chain employs TRBV12-3 or TRBV12-4 and TRBJ2-7; D may be TRBD1 (5 bases). The CDR3 sequence is 12 residues long. V lost 1 base and J 5 bases, leaving 6 bases between the germline ends.

In this sample, this clonotype turned up many times. This rearrangement joins TRBV10-3 to TRBJ2-3; no firm D call. The CDR3 sequence is 14 residues long. CDR1 is ENHRY, CDR2 SYGVKD, per germline. Trimming shortened V by 3 bases and J by 2 bases, and 9 bases separated the two germline ends. The CDR3 sequence: CAISEGQITDTQYF. CDR3 nucleotide sequence: TGTGCCATCAGTGAAGGTCAGATCACAGATACGCAGTATTTT.